This T cell receptor beta chain is from a study of T cells in Graves' hyperthyroidism and ophthalmopathy. Study-wide findings and caveats: Blood also contained most expanded thyroid clonotypes above 0.001.

TCR beta CDR3 sequences were amplified from RNA transcripts. When the TCR CDR3 underwent first-round RT-PCR, the HTBI primer set was used. Using its own MiXCR run on the multiplex PCR reads, TCRdb lists one record per CDR3 protein. Of 450,000 to 500,000 distinct CDR3 sequences in the sample, 20% to 25% were seen once. There are a few counts of this clonotype. The antigen is undetermined. The CDR3 consists of 16 residues. The germline V and J ends were trimmed by 4 bases and 3 bases, with 16 bases remaining between them. CDR1 SGHVS and CDR2 FQNEAQ come from the germline V gene. The PBMCs were sourced from fresh peripheral blood (about 10 ml).

The TCR originated in a woman in her seventies with Graves' ophthalmopathy. Input material: blood. The J gene is TRBJ2-1, the V gene TRBV7-8; the D is unclear. CDR3: CASSSTLGLVYNEQFF. The CDR3 DNA sequence: TGTGCCAGCAGCTCCACTCTTGGTCTCGTCTACAATGAGCAGTTCTTC.